This paragraph reports one T cell receptor (beta chain). Per the original data handling: Reference gene primers were amplified, and this amplification served to estimate nucleated cell counts. Profiled with immunoSEQ multiplex PCR; TCRdb holds only in-frame clones, not every one. The V and J calls and clone size come from that table; D and trimming were worked out from the DNA. This sample has roughly 220,000 clones, with around 80% found just once. The sample is drawn from a study of blood T cell repertoires in COVID-19. Looking at the study overall: COVID-19 samples from acute and convalescent phases originated in the United States, Italy and Spain.

The germline V gene encodes CDR1 SQVTM and CDR2 ANQGSEA. The V segment lost 0 bases and the J segment 8 bases; nucleotides outside the gene matches: 10. The CDR3 loop spans 15 amino acids. Cohort placement rested on clinical history that participants reported themselves. The chain recombines TRBV29-1 with TRBJ2-4; TRBD2 matches 7 bases. The TCR sequence derives from a young man with acute COVID-19. Sequencing used PBMCs or T cells enriched from blood (not recorded which). The CDR3 here is CSVEDWVGEGYIQYF. The DNA of the CDR3 is TGCAGCGTTGAAGACTGGGTGGGGGAGGGGTACATTCAGTACTTC.